The rows below give T cell receptor beta chains drawn from one sample of a study of shared clonotypes between healthy human individuals. Method: immunoSEQ multiplex PCR; TCRdb's copy keeps in-frame clones and lacks some. This sample yields around 2,000,000 clones, of which approximately 94% are seen a single time; more than 0.95% belongs to the top ten. Sequencing input: naive CD8+ T cells sorted from blood. These receptors originate from a man aged 18 to 29 in good health. Both conserved end residues are part of each CDR3. The D gene is left open where the match is weak. Not every row has a clone size; where given, it reads once, few, many or a size class.

v_call,d_call,j_call,clone_size,cdr3_nt,cdr3_aa
TRBV2,TRBD2,TRBJ2-7,.,TGTGCCAGCAGTTCGGGACTAGCGGGACCTGGGGACGAGCAGTACTTC,CASSSGLAGPGDEQYF
TRBV29-1,TRBD1,TRBJ1-1,.,TGCAGCGTTGCACGGGACAGGGACCCTGGAGCTTTCTTT,CSVARDRDPGAFF
TRBV4-1,.,TRBJ1-2,.,TGCGCCAGCAGCCAAGTAATGGGGTCGGATGGCTACACCTTC,CASSQVMGSDGYTF
TRBV5-1,.,TRBJ2-1,.,TGCGCCAGCAGCTTGTACGGGGACGGAGAGCAGTTCTTC,CASSLYGDGEQFF
TRBV29-1,.,TRBJ2-2,.,TGCAGCGTTGAGTCCCCCTCGGGTGTCGGGGAGCTGTTTTTT,CSVESPSGVGELFF
TRBV4-1,.,TRBJ2-6,.,TGCGCCAGCAGCCAAGAACCACCGGGAAACAGGAACAACTCTGGGGCCAACGTCCTGACTTTC,CASSQEPPGNRNNSGANVLTF
TRBV6-5,TRBD1,TRBJ1-1,.,TGTGCCAGCAAGACAGGGAGCGAGAACACTGAAGCTTTCTTT,CASKTGSENTEAFF
TRBV27,.,TRBJ2-7,.,TGTGCCAGCAGCTTGGGGGGGGCCCCACCCTACGAGCAGTACTTC,CASSLGGAPPYEQYF
TRBV6-5,.,TRBJ1-1,.,TGTGCCAGCAGTTACAGGGGGGGTGTGTCTGAAGCTTTCTTT,CASSYRGGVSEAFF
TRBV5-4,TRBD2,TRBJ2-7,.,TGTGCCAGCGAAAAGCAGGGACTAGCGGGAGTCGAGCAGTACTTC,CASEKQGLAGVEQYF
TRBV5-6,.,TRBJ2-3,.,TGTGCCAGCAGCTCGTTCGGACTATGGAACACAGATACGCAGTATTTT,CASSSFGLWNTDTQYF
TRBV27,.,TRBJ1-1,.,TGTGCCAGCAGTACCGTATCTGAAGCTTTCTTT,CASSTVSEAFF
TRBV28,.,TRBJ1-1,.,TGTGCCAGCAGGTCGGGGGCGGCCACTGAAGCTTTCTTT,CASRSGAATEAFF
TRBV27,TRBD1,TRBJ1-4,.,TGTGCCAGCAGGTGGACAGGGGATCTCCGAAAACTGTTTTTT,CASRWTGDLRKLFF
TRBV6-1,.,TRBJ1-1,.,TGTGCCATCAGGACGGCCATGAACACTGAAGCTTTCTTT,CAIRTAMNTEAFF
TRBV15,.,TRBJ1-4,once,TGTGCCACCAGCAGAGACAGGTCAACTAATGAAAAACTGTTTTTT,CATSRDRSTNEKLFF
TRBV11-2,.,TRBJ2-5,.,TGTGCCAGCAGCTTAATCGCGGAACAAGAGACCCAGTACTTC,CASSLIAEQETQYF
TRBV9,TRBD1,TRBJ1-2,.,TGTGCCAGCAGCGTAGGAGGGGGCGCAAACTATGGCTACACCTTC,CASSVGGGANYGYTF
TRBV25-1,TRBD2,TRBJ2-3,.,TGTGCCAGCGAGACGTTTACTAGCGCGAGCACAGATACGCAGTATTTT,CASETFTSASTDTQYF
TRBV10-3,.,TRBJ2-7,.,TGTGCCAGCTCATGGACCTTAGACTACGAGCAGTACTTC,CASSWTLDYEQYF
TRBV7-8,.,TRBJ2-1,once,TGTGCCAGCAGCTCCAAGCCTCTCGAGCGCAGTGAGCAGTTCTTC,CASSSKPLERSEQFF
TRBV5-6,.,TRBJ2-7,.,TGTGCCAGCAGCTTGGGCACGAGCTCCTACGAGCAGTACTTC,CASSLGTSSYEQYF
TRBV11-2,.,TRBJ2-5,.,TGTGCCAGCAGCTTAGATTACACAGGGGGGGCCCAAGAGACCCAGTACTTC,CASSLDYTGGAQETQYF
TRBV6-1,.,TRBJ2-7,.,TGTGCCAGCAGTGACGGTAACCGCTACGAGCAGTACTTC,CASSDGNRYEQYF
TRBV2,.,TRBJ1-5,.,TGTGCCAGCAGTGAGGACAGTTATAGCAATCAGCCCCAGCATTTT,CASSEDSYSNQPQHF
TRBV4-1,.,TRBJ2-1,.,TGCGCCAGCAGCCAAGGTTGGGGGAAAGAGGACGGGAATGAGCAGTTCTTC,CASSQGWGKEDGNEQFF
TRBV9,TRBD2,TRBJ2-7,.,TGTGCCAGCAGCGTAGAGGGACTAGCGGGATACGAGCAGTACTTC,CASSVEGLAGYEQYF
TRBV2,.,TRBJ2-5,.,TGTGCCAGCATAGAGGGGGGGTTGGGAGAGACCCAGTACTTC,CASIEGGLGETQYF
TRBV5-1,TRBD1,TRBJ2-5,.,TGCGCCAGCAGCTTCTCGATGGGACAGGGAGAGACCCAGTACTTC,CASSFSMGQGETQYF
TRBV5-6,TRBD2,TRBJ2-5,.,TGTGCCAGCTCTGGGGGTCTAGCGGGAGACCTCGGGGAGACCCAGTACTTC,CASSGGLAGDLGETQYF
TRBV4-2,TRBD2,TRBJ2-3,.,TGTGCCAGCAGCCTGCGGGGGGGCGACACAGATACGCAGTATTTT,CASSLRGGDTDTQYF
TRBV10-1,.,TRBJ2-5,once,TGCGCCAGCAGTGATTCGGGGGTTCAAGAGACCCAGTACTTC,CASSDSGVQETQYF
TRBV10-3,TRBD1,TRBJ2-1,.,TGTGCCACCATACCGGGACAGGGAATCAATGAGCAGTTCTTC,CATIPGQGINEQFF
TRBV28,TRBD1,TRBJ2-7,once,TGTGCCAGCAGTTTGTTGACAGGGTTAGCCTACGAGCAGTACTTC,CASSLLTGLAYEQYF
TRBV5-1,.,TRBJ2-7,.,TGCGCCAGCAGCTTTTCTACTTCCTACGAGCAGTACTTC,CASSFSTSYEQYF
TRBV9,.,TRBJ2-7,.,TGTGCCAGCAGCGGGGGAGCGGGCCTGCTCTACGAGCAGTACTTC,CASSGGAGLLYEQYF
TRBV19,.,TRBJ2-3,.,TGTGCCAGTAGTATAGATCTAGAAGTCATAGATACGCAGTATTTT,CASSIDLEVIDTQYF